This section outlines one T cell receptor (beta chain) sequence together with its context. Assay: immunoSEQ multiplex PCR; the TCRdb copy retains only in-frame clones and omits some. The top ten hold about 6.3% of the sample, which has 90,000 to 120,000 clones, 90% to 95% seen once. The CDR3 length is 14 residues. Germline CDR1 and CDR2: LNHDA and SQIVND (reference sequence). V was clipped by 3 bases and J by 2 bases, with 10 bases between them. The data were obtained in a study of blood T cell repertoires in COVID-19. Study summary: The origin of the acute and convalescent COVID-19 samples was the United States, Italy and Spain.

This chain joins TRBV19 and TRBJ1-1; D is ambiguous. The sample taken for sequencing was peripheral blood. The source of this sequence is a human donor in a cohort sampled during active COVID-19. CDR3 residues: CASSIYSANTEAFF. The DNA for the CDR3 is TGTGCCAGTAGTATTTACAGTGCAAACACTGAAGCTTTCTTT.